This T cell receptor beta chain was documented in a study of cytomegalovirus exposure and HLA in healthy donors. Regarding the study as a whole: What a later analysis showed was that several of the most significant clusters appeared linked to common viral pathogens.

Germline V gives CDR1 SEHNR, CDR2 FQNEAQ (reference sequence). Trimming took 5 bases from V and 2 from J; bases not matched to a gene: 12. This CDR3 has 16 amino acids. About this clone: What it recognizes is unknown.

The PCR was carried out with 60 Vbeta primers and 13 Jbeta primers. Profiled with immunoSEQ multiplex PCR; TCRdb holds only in-frame clones, not every one. The sample table sets out fewer than 130,000 clones. The receptor was isolated from a man aged 45-65 years in good health and CMV-seronegative. This chain uses TRBV7-9 with TRBJ2-7; 7 nucleotides agree with TRBD2. Sequencing was carried out using PBMCs. The CDR3 sequence: CASSQGWGGIAYEQYF. The CDR3 nucleotides read TGTGCCAGCAGCCAAGGTTGGGGAGGGATCGCCTACGAGCAGTACTTC.